This T cell receptor beta chain was captured by sequencing in a study of cytomegalovirus exposure and HLA in healthy donors (dated by TCRdb to between 2016 and 2019). In the study overall: According to a later analysis, the 120 validation repertoires were produced on the same platform as the 700 or so repertoires of the first cohort. High-throughput TCR immunosequencing, statistical association of individual TCRs with disease status, and machine learning were combined to predict cytomegalovirus infection status. Along with the roughly 710-subject first cohort, a separate validation cohort of approximately 110 different subjects was used. The study aimed to test whether cataloging public T cell receptors could reveal signatures of past pathogen exposure. What the study reported, not specific to this receptor: In vitro tests confirmed that three of the cytomegalovirus-associated TCR beta chains recognize cytomegalovirus antigens. Across donors, most TCR sequences were observed very rarely, whereas some public TCRs were present in many individuals. Of the cluster scores, about 94% were above 0 in a later analysis, which found that TCRs clustered in the first cohort also tended to co-occur in the 95 to 150 validation repertoires. The study listed approximately 160 TCR beta chains as associated with cytomegalovirus. Cytomegalovirus status was reported to be diagnosed by the classifier with high specificity and sensitivity in both the original and validation cohorts. It was suggested by the authors that the approach could potentially be generalized to other disease states and immunological phenotypes. All 120 or so repertoires were used to score co-occurrence in the validation cohort in a later analysis, because that analysis had no HLA typing for the cohort.

Separate from the roughly 700-subject first cohort, the validation cohort of 90 to 150 subjects was the group to which the donors belonged. This clone was seen only once. Its binding antigen is unknown. Base qualities are not recorded, but no much larger clone differs from it by a single base. Library preparation was by the immunoSEQ multiplex PCR assay. In the paper's pipeline: A statistical classification framework was developed to diagnose cytomegalovirus status using the catalog of TCR beta chain sequences. TCRdb carries this immuneACCESS record with in-frame sequences only. Its versions omit some clonotypes, under half of them owing to an unresolved V gene in the studies checked, with the rest unexplained. Clone size and the V and J calls come from that table; the DNA yielded D and trimming. The sample table holds some 200,000 clones, of which about 80% were seen once. The biggest ten clones account for 2.8% of the sample.

Measured from the cysteine to the phenylalanine, the CDR3 is 15 residues long. Solely the CDR3 DNA is kept, with 45 bases framed from the first base. The V end loses 0 bases and the J end loses 4 bases, and a stretch of 12 bases separates them. Sequences MNHEY (CDR1) and SVGAGI (CDR2) are obtained from the germline V gene. The clonotype was recovered from a woman between 18 and 29 years old in good health and CMV-seropositive. Sample: PBMCs. Recombination joined TRBV6-5 with TRBJ1-2; there is no confident call for the D gene. The CDR3 region: CASSYSPAGTYGYTF. The DNA sequence reads TGTGCCAGCAGTTACTCGCCAGCAGGAACCTATGGCTACACCTTC.